This TCR beta chain derives from a study of control samples from healthy donors and cancer patients. TCRdb's copy holds only in-frame clones and misses some; the assay was immunoSEQ multiplex PCR. Among 90,000 to 100,000 clones listed, roughly 80% were seen once. The CDR3 sequence is 13 residues long. The V end was cut by 6 bases, the J end by 7 bases, with 13 bases between. Germline V gene sequence: CDR1 LNHDA, CDR2 SQIVND (reference sequence). Sequencing used PBMCs. This receptor was identified in a man aged 65-85 years with lung cancer. The chain links TRBV19 to TRBJ1-3; a possible D gene is TRBD1 (5 bases). The CDR3 sequence is CASRQRDRNTIYF. CDR3 coding DNA: TGTGCCAGTAGACAACGGGACCGGAACACCATATATTTT.